Listed below are T cell receptor beta chains from one sample, sequenced in a study of T cell repertoires in cytomegalovirus infection. Each CDR3 protein is one row after TCRdb ran MiXCR on the reads. The table has some 300,000 distinct CDR3 sequences, roughly an eighth seen once. The source material was PBMCs. These receptors were obtained from a human donor in good health (CMV status not recorded). Some clones in this sample may be carry-over from other donors' samples. Each CDR3 is given with its conserved first and last residue. A D gene is named only where the DNA matches it firmly. Some rows mark clone size as missing; the rest say once, few, many or name a class of expanded clone.

>TRBV6-2/TRBV6-3|.|TRBJ1-1|.
CASRRTGMNTEAFF
TGTGCCAGCAGACGTACAGGGATGAACACTGAAGCTTTCTTT
>TRBV6-6|.|TRBJ2-3|.
CASRQGRDSTSTDTQYF
TGTGCCAGCAGGCAGGGCCGGGACTCCACTAGCACAGATACGCAGTATTTT
>TRBV11-2|.|TRBJ1-5|.
CASSLERFQPQHF
TGTGCCAGCAGCTTAGAACGTTTTCAGCCCCAGCATTTT
>TRBV6-1|.|TRBJ2-7|few
CASSDREWQYF
TGTGCCAGCAGTGACAGGGAATGGCAGTACTTC
>TRBV20-1|TRBD2|TRBJ2-1|.
CSATTGTSGYNEQFF
TGCAGTGCTACGACCGGGACTAGCGGATACAATGAGCAGTTCTTC
>TRBV12-3/TRBV12-4|TRBD1|TRBJ1-2|few
CASSLSVRGLAANYGYTF
TGTGCCAGCAGTTTATCGGTGAGGGGGCTAGCCGCTAACTATGGCTACACCTTC
>TRBV18|.|TRBJ1-5|.
CASSPGTSEPQHF
TGTGCCAGCTCACCCGGGACATCGGAGCCCCAGCATTTT
>TRBV7-9|.|TRBJ1-5|many
CASSPPLTGYSNQPQHF
TGTGCCAGCAGCCCCCCATTGACGGGTTATAGCAATCAGCCCCAGCATTTT
>TRBV18|.|TRBJ2-1|.
CASSPPQGHAANEQFF
TGTGCCAGCTCACCACCGCAGGGTCACGCGGCCAATGAGCAGTTCTTC
>TRBV7-2|TRBD1|TRBJ1-2|many
CASSYEPRTGSGYTF
TGTGCCAGCAGCTATGAGCCCAGGACAGGGAGTGGCTACACCTTC
>TRBV20-1|.|TRBJ1-4|.
CSAWRNEKLFF
TGCAGTGCTTGGCGGAATGAAAAACTGTTTTTT
>TRBV6-4|.|TRBJ2-3|few
CASSERTVGTDTQYF
TGTGCCAGCAGTGAAAGGACTGTGGGCACAGATACGCAGTATTTT
>TRBV7-9|TRBD1|TRBJ1-6|.
CASSPPNGQANSPLHF
TGTGCCAGCAGCCCCCCCAATGGACAGGCTAATTCACCCCTCCACTTT
>TRBV14|.|TRBJ2-1|many
CASSQGASYNEQFF
TGTGCCAGCAGCCAAGGGGCCTCCTACAATGAGCAGTTCTTC
>TRBV7-3|TRBD1|TRBJ1-5|many
CASRGTGVGQPQHF
TGTGCCAGCAGGGGGACAGGGGTTGGACAGCCCCAGCATTTT
>TRBV7-2|.|TRBJ1-1|many
CASSLPWTGKAFF
TGTGCCAGCAGCTTACCTTGGACGGGAAAAGCTTTCTTT
>TRBV29-1|.|TRBJ1-1|.
CSVEGNMNTEAFF
TGCAGCGTTGAAGGTAATATGAACACTGAAGCTTTCTTT
>TRBV2|.|TRBJ2-7|few
CASSGNPYEQYF
TGTGCCAGCTCCGGAAATCCCTACGAGCAGTACTTC
>TRBV5-5|.|TRBJ1-5|.
CASSLEFRSDQPQHF
TGTGCCAGCAGCTTGGAGTTCAGGTCCGATCAGCCCCAGCATTTT
>TRBV4-1|.|TRBJ2-1|few
CASSRDIAGGLLNEQFF
TGCGCCAGCAGCCGGGACATAGCGGGTGGACTACTAAATGAGCAGTTCTTC
>TRBV7-2|.|TRBJ1-5|many
CASRSYSNQPQHF
TGTGCCAGCAGATCCTATAGCAATCAGCCCCAGCATTTT
>TRBV7-9|TRBD1|TRBJ1-3|few
CASSLGTGDGSGNTIYF
TGTGCCAGCAGCTTGGGGACAGGGGACGGTTCTGGAAACACCATATATTTT
>TRBV6-4|.|TRBJ2-2|few
CASKEQTNTGELFF
TGTGCCAGCAAGGAACAGACCAACACCGGGGAGCTGTTTTTT
>TRBV7-2|.|TRBJ2-1|medium-sized
CASSQGQREQFF
TGTGCCAGCAGCCAGGGACAACGTGAGCAGTTCTTC
>TRBV7-9|TRBD2|TRBJ2-7|many
CASSLASLAGAREQYF
TGTGCCAGCAGCTTAGCGTCTCTAGCGGGAGCGCGGGAGCAGTACTTC
>TRBV19|TRBD1|TRBJ1-1|few
CASSIGTGAMNTEAFF
TGTGCCAGTAGTATAGGGACAGGGGCCATGAACACTGAAGCTTTCTTT
>TRBV20-1|.|TRBJ1-6|few
CSARGWGNNSPLHF
TGCAGTGCTAGAGGTTGGGGTAATAATTCACCCCTCCACTTT